Shown below are 3 T cell receptor beta chains from a single sample sequenced in a study of metastatic and nonmetastatic thyroid tumors. TCRdb reanalyzed the PCR reads with MiXCR. The sample contains about 21,000 clones, over 10% of which appear only once. Every patient was untreated before thyroid surgery. Sequences were obtained from blood. These receptors originate from a female donor with papillary thyroid cancer or a benign thyroid nodule (not recorded which). Some clones in this sample may be carry-over from other donors' samples.

This clone was recorded many times. The chain employs TRBV27 and TRBJ2-5, with D possibly TRBD1 on 8 matching bases. There are 15 residues in the CDR3. In germline, CDR1 is MNHEY, CDR2 SMNVEV (reference sequence). Trimming stripped 4 bases from V and 5 bases from J, with 17 bases between. In DNA form, the CDR3 reads TGTGCCAGCAGTTCTCCACAGGGGGGGGGGGAGACCCAGTACTTC. This translates into CASSSPQGGGETQYF.

Relative to its sample, this clone is medium-sized (0.01 to 0.1%). The chain carries TRBV6-1 and TRBJ1-5, with 10 bases lining up with TRBD1. With V trimmed by 6 bases and J by 7 bases, 9 bases remained unmatched. The CDR3 is 15 residues long. Germline CDR1 and CDR2: MNHNS and SASEGT. The CDR3 loop reads CASSPDRGRRQPQHF. DNA for the CDR3: TGTGCCAGCAGCCCCGACAGGGGGCGAAGGCAGCCCCAGCATTTT.

This clone was seen at least ten times. CDR3 DNA: TGCAGTCCCACGGGGTATGAGCAGTTCTTC. Protein product: CSPTGYEQFF. This sequence joins TRBV20-1 and TRBJ2-1; D possibly corresponds to TRBD2 (5 bases). V was pared by 8 bases and J by 8 bases, with 10 bases between. Germline values: CDR1 DFQATT, CDR2 SNEGSKA (reference sequence). The CDR3 runs 10 residues.